This T cell receptor beta chain was identified during a study of OX40 agonist ivuxolimab in advanced cancers. Study in general: Patients received the agonistic anti-OX40 (CD134) antibody ivuxolimab.

On this clone itself: As yet, its antigen is unknown.

Broader study findings: At 0.1 to 3.0 mg/kg, clonal expansion of CD4+ and CD8+ blood T cells had occurred by week 6.

Assay used: immunoSEQ multiplex PCR; TCRdb lists only in-frame clones, some missing. The sample lists tens of thousands of clones; 85% to 90% were seen once. Looked up from germline, CDR1 is SGDLS and CDR2 is YYNGEE. The CDR3 sequence is 14 residues long. The ends were cut back, 4 bases at V and 4 bases at J, with 15 bases in the middle. This clonotype was sampled from an adult with an advanced solid tumor such as melanoma, head and neck, liver or kidney cancer. The source was CD4+ or CD8+ T cells sorted from blood, collected in a trial of the OX40 agonist ivuxolimab. The chain employs TRBV9 and TRBJ2-7; perhaps D is TRBD1 or TRBD2 (5 bases each). The CDR3 DNA follows: TGTGCCAGCAGCCTGGGGGTGACAAATTACGAGCAGTACTTC. Its translation is CASSLGVTNYEQYF.